Below, one T cell receptor (beta chain) is given with its context. The antigen remains undetermined. With 7 bases removed from V and 2 bases from J, the gap between germline ends came to 14 bases. The CDR3 runs to 14 residues. The germline V gene encodes CDR1 SQVTM and CDR2 ANQGSEA. Regions amplified from RNA transcripts were the TCR beta CDR3 regions. First-round RT-PCR with HTBI primers amplified the TCR CDR3 region. TCRdb fed the multiplex PCR reads into MiXCR, producing one record per CDR3 protein. The repertoire holds about 96,000 distinct CDR3 sequences, with around 50% as singletons. The data were obtained in a study of T cells in Graves' hyperthyroidism and ophthalmopathy. Diagnosis of hyperthyroidism was new in patients aged 18 to 65, and its duration was under 2 months. Diagnostic decisions used clinical symptoms, serum thyroxine and TRAb, thyroid ultrasound and orbital computed tomography.

Whole-study results and caveats: Ophthalmopathy and stable hyperthyroidism were told apart by a 13 V-J model.

This chain joins TRBV29-1 and TRBJ1-4; D perhaps matches TRBD1 (5 bases). The sample was blood. The TCR comes from a woman aged 40 to 50 with Graves' hyperthyroidism. For the CDR3, the DNA is TGCAGCGCTGGAACAAGGGGCACTAATGAAAAACTGTTTTTT. Protein product: CSAGTRGTNEKLFF.